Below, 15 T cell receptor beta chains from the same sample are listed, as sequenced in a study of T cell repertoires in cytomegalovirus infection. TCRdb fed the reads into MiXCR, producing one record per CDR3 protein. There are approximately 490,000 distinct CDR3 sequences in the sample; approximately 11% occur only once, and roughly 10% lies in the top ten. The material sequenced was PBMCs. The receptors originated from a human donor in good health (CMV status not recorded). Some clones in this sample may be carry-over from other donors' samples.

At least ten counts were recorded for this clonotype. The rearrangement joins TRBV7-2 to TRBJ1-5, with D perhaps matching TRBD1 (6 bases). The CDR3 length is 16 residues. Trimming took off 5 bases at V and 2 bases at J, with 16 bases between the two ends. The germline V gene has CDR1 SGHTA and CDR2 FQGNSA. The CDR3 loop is CASSPQGVLGNQPQHF. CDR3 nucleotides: TGTGCCAGCAGCCCACAGGGCGTACTGGGCAATCAGCCCCAGCATTTT.

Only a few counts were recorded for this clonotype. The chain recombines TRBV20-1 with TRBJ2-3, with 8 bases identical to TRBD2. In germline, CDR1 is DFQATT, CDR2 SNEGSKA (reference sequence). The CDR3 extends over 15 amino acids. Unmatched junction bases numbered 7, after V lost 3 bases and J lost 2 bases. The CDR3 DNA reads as TGCAGTGCTAGCGGGGGGGCTCAAATCACAGATACGCAGTATTTT. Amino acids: CSASGGAQITDTQYF.

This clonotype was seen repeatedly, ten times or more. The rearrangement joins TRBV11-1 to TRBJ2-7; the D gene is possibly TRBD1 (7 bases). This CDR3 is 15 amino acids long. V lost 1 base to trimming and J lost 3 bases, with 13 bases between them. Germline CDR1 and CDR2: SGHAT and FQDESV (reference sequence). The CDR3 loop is CASSLEAGGSYEQYF. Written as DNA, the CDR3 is TGTGCCAGCAGCTTAGAGGCAGGGGGGAGCTACGAGCAGTACTTC.

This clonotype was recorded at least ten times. The CDR3 sequence is CASSLPSYSGREQYF. In nucleotides, the CDR3 is TGTGCCAGCAGTTTACCCTCGTATAGCGGGCGGGAGCAGTACTTC. The V gene is TRBV28, the J gene TRBJ2-7; 7 bases align to TRBD2. Germline V gene lookup returns CDR1 MDHEN and CDR2 SYDVKM. V gave up 2 bases and J gave up 7 bases; unmatched junction bases: 11. The CDR3 loop spans 15 amino acids. Variable domain in full (rest from reference TRBV28 and TRBJ2-7): DVKVTQSSRYLVKRTGEKVFLECVQDMDHENMFWYRQDPGLGLRLIYFSYDVKMKEKGDIPEGYSVSREKKERFSLILESASTNQTSMYLCASSLPSYSGREQYFGPGTRLTVT.

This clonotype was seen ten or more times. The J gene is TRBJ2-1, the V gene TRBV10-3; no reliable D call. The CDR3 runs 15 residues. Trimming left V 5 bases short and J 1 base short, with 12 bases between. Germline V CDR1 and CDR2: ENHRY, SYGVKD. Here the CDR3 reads CAISSELRSYNEQFF. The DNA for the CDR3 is TGTGCCATCAGTTCGGAGTTAAGGTCCTACAATGAGCAGTTCTTC.

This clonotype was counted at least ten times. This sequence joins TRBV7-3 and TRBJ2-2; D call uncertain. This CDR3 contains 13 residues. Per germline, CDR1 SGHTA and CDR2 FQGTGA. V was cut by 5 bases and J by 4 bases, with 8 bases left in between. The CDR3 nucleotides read TGTGCCAGCAGCATTTCCTCCACCGGGGAGCTGTTTTTT. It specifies CASSISSTGELFF.

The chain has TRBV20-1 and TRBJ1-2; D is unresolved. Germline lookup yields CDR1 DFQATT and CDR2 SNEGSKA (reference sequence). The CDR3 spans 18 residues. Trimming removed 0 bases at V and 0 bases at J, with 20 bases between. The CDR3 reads CSARDPEVAKPPNYGYTF. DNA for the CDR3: TGCAGTGCTAGAGATCCGGAAGTCGCTAAACCCCCTAACTATGGCTACACCTTC.

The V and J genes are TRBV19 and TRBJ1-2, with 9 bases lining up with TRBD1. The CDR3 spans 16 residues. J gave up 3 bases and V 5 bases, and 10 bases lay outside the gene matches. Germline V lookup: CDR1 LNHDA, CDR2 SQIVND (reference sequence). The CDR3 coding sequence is TGTGCCAGTAGTGTCCTGAGGGGACAGGGAGACTATGGCTACACCTTC. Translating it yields CASSVLRGQGDYGYTF.

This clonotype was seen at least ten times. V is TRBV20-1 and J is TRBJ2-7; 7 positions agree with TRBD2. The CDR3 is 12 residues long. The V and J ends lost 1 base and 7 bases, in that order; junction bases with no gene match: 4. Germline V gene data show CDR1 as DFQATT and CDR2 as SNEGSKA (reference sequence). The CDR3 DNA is TGCAGTGCTAGAGGGGGAGGGGAGGAGCAGTACTTC. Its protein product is CSARGGGEEQYF.

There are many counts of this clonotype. The CDR3: CASSLTEGLLNYGYTF. DNA of the CDR3: TGTGCCAGCAGCTTAACGGAGGGCCTCCTTAACTATGGCTACACCTTC. The chain is built from TRBV7-8 and TRBJ1-2; D ambiguous. From germline, CDR1 is SGHVS and CDR2 FQNEAQ. This CDR3 spans 16 amino acids. V was pared by 2 bases and J by 1 base, with 14 bases between.

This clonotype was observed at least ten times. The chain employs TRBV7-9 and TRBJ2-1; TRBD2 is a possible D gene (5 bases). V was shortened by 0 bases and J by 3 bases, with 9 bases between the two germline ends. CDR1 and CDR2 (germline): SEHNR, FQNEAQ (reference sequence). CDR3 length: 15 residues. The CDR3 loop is CASSLAGKVYNEQFF. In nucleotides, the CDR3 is TGTGCCAGCAGCTTAGCCGGGAAAGTCTACAATGAGCAGTTCTTC. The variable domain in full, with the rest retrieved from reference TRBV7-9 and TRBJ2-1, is DTGVSQNPRHKITKRGQNVTFRCDPISEHNRLYWYRQTLGQGPEFLTYFQNEAQLEKSRLLSDRFSAERPKGSFSTLEIQRTEQGDSAMYLCASSLAGKVYNEQFFGPGTRLTVL.

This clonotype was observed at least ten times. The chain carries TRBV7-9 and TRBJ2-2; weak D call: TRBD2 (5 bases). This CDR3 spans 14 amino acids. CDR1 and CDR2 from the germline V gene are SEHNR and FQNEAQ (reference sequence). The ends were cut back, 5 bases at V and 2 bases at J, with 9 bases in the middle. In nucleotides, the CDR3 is TGTGCCAGCAGCATGGACTTTAACACCGGGGAGCTGTTTTTT. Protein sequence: CASSMDFNTGELFF.

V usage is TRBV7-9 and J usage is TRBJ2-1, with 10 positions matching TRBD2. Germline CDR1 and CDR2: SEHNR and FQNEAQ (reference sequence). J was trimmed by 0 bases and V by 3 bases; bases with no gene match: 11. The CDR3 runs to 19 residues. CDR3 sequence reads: CASSFRELAGPSSYNEQFF. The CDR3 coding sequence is TGTGCCAGCAGCTTTCGGGAACTAGCGGGGCCGAGCTCCTACAATGAGCAGTTCTTC.

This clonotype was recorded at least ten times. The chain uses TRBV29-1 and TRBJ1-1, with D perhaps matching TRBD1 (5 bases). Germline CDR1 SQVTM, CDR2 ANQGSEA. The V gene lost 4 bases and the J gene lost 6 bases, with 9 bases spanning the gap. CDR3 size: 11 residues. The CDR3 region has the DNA TGCAGCGTTGGGGGGATCGCTGAAGCTTTCTTT. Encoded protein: CSVGGIAEAFF. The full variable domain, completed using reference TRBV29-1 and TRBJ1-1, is SAVISQKPSRDICQRGTSLTIQCQVDSQVTMMFWYRQQPGQSLTLIATANQGSEATYESGFVIDKFPISRPNLTFSTLTVSNMSPEDSSIYLCSVGGIAEAFFGQGTRLTVV.

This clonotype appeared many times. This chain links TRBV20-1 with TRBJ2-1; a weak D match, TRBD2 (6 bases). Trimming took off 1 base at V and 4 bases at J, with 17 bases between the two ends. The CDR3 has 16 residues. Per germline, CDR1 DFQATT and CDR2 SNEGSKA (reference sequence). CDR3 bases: TGCAGTGCTAGAGGTACCCCCCGGGAGTCGTACAATGAGCAGTTCTTC. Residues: CSARGTPRESYNEQFF.